The 32 T cell receptor beta chains listed next were all sequenced from one sample in a study of T cell changes during pregnancy in multiple sclerosis. Measured with immunoSEQ multiplex PCR; TCRdb has only the in-frame clones, and not every one. The sample holds over 60,000 clones; about 93% are singletons and the top ten take 0.9% to 1.2%. The source was peripheral blood, collected in the first trimester of pregnancy. The source of these receptors is a female donor with multiple sclerosis, enrolled in a pregnancy study.

This sequence joins TRBV5-4 and TRBJ1-1, with D maybe TRBD1 (6 bases). The CDR3 is made up of 14 amino acids. Looked up from germline, CDR1 is SGHNT and CDR2 is YYREEE (reference sequence). With 3 bases removed from V and 3 bases from J, the gap between germline ends came to 12 bases. The CDR3 bases are TGTGCCAGCAGCTCCAGGGGCAGGGACACTGAAGCTTTCTTT. This gives the protein CASSSRGRDTEAFF.

This chain uses TRBV7-7 with TRBJ2-1, with a possible D match to TRBD1 (6 bases). V was shortened by 5 bases and J by 0 bases, with 14 bases between the two germline ends. The CDR3 contains 16 residues. Germline values: CDR1 SSHAT, CDR2 FNYEAQ (reference sequence). The CDR3 bases are TGTGCCAGCAGCCTACGGACAGATAGCTCCTACAATGAGCAGTTCTTC. This translates into CASSLRTDSSYNEQFF.

The genes are TRBV18 and TRBJ1-2; D unresolved. Trimming removed 4 bases from V and 5 bases from J, with 14 bases in between. The CDR3 has 14 amino acids. From germline, CDR1 is KGHSH and CDR2 LQKENI. The CDR3 sequence is CASSLFSQEYGYTF. The CDR3 DNA is TGTGCCAGCTCACTCTTCAGCCAGGAATATGGCTACACCTTC.

The chain couples TRBV5-4 to TRBJ2-7; D uncertain. Germline CDR1 SGHNT, CDR2 YYREEE (reference sequence). Trimming pared 4 bases from V and 0 bases from J, leaving 8 bases between. The CDR3 has 13 residues. Written as DNA, the CDR3 is TGTGCCAGCAGCCCCGTATCCTCCTACGAGCAGTACTTC. Its protein is CASSPVSSYEQYF. The full variable domain, completed using reference TRBV5-4 and TRBJ2-7, is ETGVTQSPTHLIKTRGQQVTLRCSSQSGHNTVSWYQQALGQGPQFIFQYYREEENGRGNFPPRFSGLQFPNYSSELNVNALELDDSALYLCASSPVSSYEQYFGPGTRLTVT.

In this sample, this clone turned up once. The genes are TRBV12-5 and TRBJ1-6; D is uncertain. Germline CDR1 is LGHNT and CDR2 is FRNRAP. V lost 0 bases, J lost 0 bases, and 21 bases lay in between. This CDR3 spans 21 amino acids. The CDR3 is CASGLVHLERILSSYNSPLHF. In DNA form, the CDR3 reads TGTGCTAGTGGTTTGGTTCACCTTGAGAGGATTCTCAGCTCCTATAATTCACCCCTCCACTTT.

The chain uses TRBV7-8 and TRBJ2-2; possible D gene TRBD1, 6 bases. Per the germline V gene, CDR1 is SGHVS and CDR2 is FQNEAQ. This CDR3 contains 16 residues. In DNA, the CDR3 is TGTATCTCTGGGGGCAGGGACGGATCGAACACCGGGGAGCTGTTTTTT. Translation gives CISGGRDGSNTGELFF.

This chain connects TRBV7-9 to TRBJ2-1; 7 nucleotides agree with TRBD2. V gave up 7 bases and J gave up 8 bases; unmatched junction bases: 11. The CDR3 is 14 residues long. Germline CDR1 reads SEHNR; CDR2 reads FQNEAQ (reference sequence). The CDR3 here is CASTLTGGFHEQFF. For the CDR3, the DNA is TGTGCCAGCACCCTCACGGGGGGTTTCCATGAGCAGTTCTTC.

The chain links TRBV7-9 to TRBJ2-5; perhaps TRBD1 as D (6 bases). This CDR3 has 14 residues. From germline, CDR1 is SEHNR and CDR2 FQNEAQ (reference sequence). V lost 1 base to trimming and J lost 1 base, with 7 bases between them. CDR3 nucleotides: TGTGCCAGCAGCTTAGGCAGGGGCCAAGAGACCCAGTACTTC. It yields the protein CASSLGRGQETQYF.

The rearrangement joins TRBV2 to TRBJ2-1; a weak D match, TRBD1 (6 bases). The CDR3 is made up of 15 amino acids. Germline V gene data show CDR1 as SNHLY and CDR2 as FYNNEI. V was clipped by 4 bases and J by 5 bases, with 15 bases between them. CDR3 in DNA: TGTGCCAGCAGTGGCGACCTTGGGGGCGACAATGAGCAGTTCTTC. This encodes CASSGDLGGDNEQFF. Together with reference TRBV2 and TRBJ2-1, the CDR3 gives the full variable domain: EPEVTQTPSHQVTQMGQEVILRCVPISNHLYFYWYRQILGQKVEFLVSFYNNEISEKSEIFDDQFSVERPDGSNFTLKIRSTKLEDSAMYFCASSGDLGGDNEQFFGPGTRLTVL.

The rearrangement links TRBV18 to TRBJ1-1; the match to TRBD1 covers 12 bases. Germline trimming cut 3 bases from V and 7 bases from J; bases unmatched to any gene: 3. Germline CDR1 KGHSH, CDR2 LQKENI. The CDR3 length is 14 residues. The CDR3 region has the DNA TGTGCCAGCTCACCTGGGACAGGGGGCCGTGAAGCTTTCTTT. This encodes CASSPGTGGREAFF.

This sequence joins TRBV19 and TRBJ1-2; TRBD1 aligns across 8 bases. CDR1 is LNHDA and CDR2 is SQIVND in the germline V gene (reference sequence). V lost 3 bases, J lost 2 bases, and 8 bases stayed unmatched. The CDR3 covers 16 residues. The CDR3, as DNA: TGTGCCAGTAGTATCTTGGACAGGGTGTGGAACTATGGCTACACCTTC. Its protein is CASSILDRVWNYGYTF.

The chain links TRBV14 to TRBJ2-3; D is uncertain. V was shortened by 0 bases and J by 5 bases, with 12 bases between the two germline ends. The V gene's germline CDR1 is SGHDN and CDR2 FVKESK. CDR3 length: 15 residues. This CDR3 is CASSQDLALRDTQYF. CDR3 nucleotide sequence: TGTGCCAGCAGCCAAGATCTGGCTCTCAGAGATACGCAGTATTTT.

V is TRBV5-1 and J is TRBJ2-7, with D hard to call. Deletions cut 1 base from V and 10 bases from J, with 15 bases between. From germline, CDR1 is SGHRS and CDR2 YFSETQ. This CDR3 is built from 13 residues. The CDR3 DNA sequence: TGCGCCAGCAGCTTGAAGGAAATGGGCCCCCAGTACTTC. Amino acids: CASSLKEMGPQYF.

This sequence joins TRBV28 and TRBJ2-1; D is ambiguous. Trimming cost V 1 base and J 0 bases, with 10 bases left between them. Germline V lookup: CDR1 MDHEN, CDR2 SYDVKM. This CDR3 has 16 amino acids. The CDR3 DNA follows: TGTGCCAGCAGTTTATATCCGCGGAACTCCTACAATGAGCAGTTCTTC. Translation gives CASSLYPRNSYNEQFF.

The chain employs TRBV29-1 and TRBJ1-1, with D possibly being TRBD1 (5 bases). This CDR3 has 12 amino acids. V lost 6 bases and J 12 bases, leaving 20 bases between the germline ends. Germline values: CDR1 SQVTM, CDR2 ANQGSEA. CDR3 amino acids: CSVLTSGGKTFF. In DNA form, the CDR3 reads TGCAGCGTCCTGACCTCGGGGGGTAAGACTTTCTTT.

The CDR3 bases are TGTGCCAGCTCGGGACTAGCGGGCCCCTACAATGAGCAGTTCTTC. It codes for CASSGLAGPYNEQFF. V gene TRBV2 combines with J gene TRBJ2-1; 12 bases agree with TRBD2. V lost 8 bases, J lost 2 bases, and 4 bases stayed unmatched. Germline CDR1 reads SNHLY; CDR2 reads FYNNEI. The CDR3 extends over 15 amino acids.

This clone was recorded once. This chain joins TRBV18 and TRBJ2-7; 9 bases agree with TRBD1. From germline, CDR1 is KGHSH and CDR2 LQKENI. The length of the CDR3 is 13 residues. V lost 3 bases, J lost 6 bases, and 3 bases stayed unmatched. The CDR3 loop is CASSPGTGPEQYF. The CDR3, as DNA: TGTGCCAGCTCACCCGGGACAGGGCCCGAGCAGTACTTC.

In nucleotides, the CDR3 is TGTGCCAGCAGCTCGAACGCACAGGACGAGCAGTACTTC. Its translation is CASSSNAQDEQYF. The chain joins TRBV7-6 to TRBJ2-7, with D tentatively TRBD1 (5 bases). The germline gives CDR1 SGHVS, CDR2 FNYEAQ. V was pared by 4 bases and J by 5 bases, with 12 bases between. The CDR3 totals 13 residues.

The rearrangement links TRBV5-6 to TRBJ1-4, with D maybe TRBD1 (6 bases). The CDR3 spans 13 residues. V was cut by 8 bases and J by 5 bases, with 13 bases left in between. Germline assignment: CDR1 SGHDT and CDR2 YYEEEE. CDR3 coding DNA: TGTGCCAGTAGACAGGCGCCGAATGAAAAACTGTTTTTT. It codes for CASRQAPNEKLFF.

Here the CDR3 reads CASSATLAQETQYF. The CDR3 nucleotides read TGTGCCAGCAGCGCAACGCTGGCCCAAGAGACCCAGTACTTC. V and J are TRBV9 and TRBJ2-5, with D uncertain. The V gene's germline CDR1 is SGDLS and CDR2 YYNGEE. This CDR3 is built from 14 residues. Trimming took 3 bases from V and 1 from J, leaving 10 bases between them.

V usage is TRBV5-4 and J usage is TRBJ1-4; D is unresolved. Germline V gene lookup returns CDR1 SGHNT and CDR2 YYREEE (reference sequence). The CDR3 is 15 residues long. V was shortened by 4 bases and J by 3 bases, with 13 bases between the two germline ends. This chain's CDR3 is CASSISLGANEKLFF. CDR3 coding DNA: TGTGCCAGCAGCATCTCTTTGGGAGCTAATGAAAAACTGTTTTTT.

Concerning this clone: One junction end does not reproduce the germline sequence, and a read error may be involved. The gene calls are TRBV19 and TRBJ2-1; the match to TRBD2 covers 11 bases. The CDR3 loop spans 14 amino acids. The germline V gene encodes CDR1 LNHDA and CDR2 SQIVND (reference sequence). The CDR3 region has the DNA TGTGCCAGTAGTGACCGGCCTAGCGGGGGGCTTGAGATCTTC. Protein: CASSDRPSGGLEIF.

The chain carries TRBV2 and TRBJ2-2; tentative D call: TRBD2 (6 bases). The germline CDR1 and CDR2 sequences are SNHLY and FYNNEI. The length of the CDR3 is 14 residues. The germline V and J ends were trimmed by 7 bases and 1 base, with 10 bases remaining between them. The CDR3 DNA reads as TGTGCCAGCATCTCCGGGGGGAACACCGGGGAGCTGTTTTTT. Its protein product is CASISGGNTGELFF.

J is TRBJ2-2 and V is TRBV28; TRBD1 matches at 9 bases. V trimming: 2 bases; J trimming: 4 bases; junction bases outside the gene matches: 5. Germline CDR1 and CDR2: MDHEN and SYDVKM. The CDR3 is 16 residues long. The CDR3 sequence is CASSLRGTGITGELFF. The CDR3, as DNA: TGTGCCAGCAGTTTAAGAGGGACAGGGATCACCGGGGAGCTGTTTTTT.

The V call is TRBV28, the J call TRBJ1-1, with 7 nucleotides matching TRBD1. V trimming: 7 bases; J trimming: 1 base; junction bases outside the gene matches: 9. This CDR3 spans 15 amino acids. In germline, CDR1 is MDHEN, CDR2 SYDVKM. The DNA of the CDR3 is TGTGCCAGCACCACCCCCGGGGACAGGAACACTGAAGCTTTCTTT. Translating gives CASTTPGDRNTEAFF.

V and J are TRBV5-1 and TRBJ1-4; no firm D call. CDR1 SGHRS and CDR2 YFSETQ come from the germline V gene. V was cut by 4 bases and J by 6 bases, with 13 bases left in between. This CDR3 spans 14 amino acids. For the CDR3, the DNA is TGCGCCAGCAGCCCCCGGAGGACGGATGAAAAACTGTTTTTT. Protein product: CASSPRRTDEKLFF.

With regard to this clone: The sample has other DNA sequences that encode this CDR3 too. The rearrangement uses TRBV27 and TRBJ1-3, with D possibly matching TRBD1 (5 bases). The length of the CDR3 is 14 residues. Trimming cost V 6 bases and J 4 bases, with 13 bases left between them. Germline CDR1 is MNHEY and CDR2 is SMNVEV (reference sequence). Here the CDR3 DNA reads TGTGCCAGCAGCCCAGGGTCAGCGGGAAACACCATATATTTT. Translating it yields CASSPGSAGNTIYF.

The J gene is TRBJ1-2, the V gene TRBV4-3, with a possible D match to TRBD1 (6 bases). Germline lookup yields CDR1 LGHNA and CDR2 YSLEER. The V end was cut by 0 bases, the J end by 5 bases, with 13 bases between. CDR3 length: 15 amino acids. DNA of the CDR3: TGCGCCAGCAGCCAAGAAAGGACAGAGAAATATGGCTACACCTTC. This codes for CASSQERTEKYGYTF.

The chain recombines TRBV6-6 with TRBJ1-2; possibly TRBD1 for D (5 bases). Germline CDR1 reads MNHNY; CDR2 reads SVGAGI (reference sequence). The CDR3 has 15 amino acids. Trimming stripped 2 bases from V and 1 base from J, with 11 bases between. The chain's CDR3 is CASSYPRGDNYGYTF. CDR3 sequence (DNA): TGTGCCAGCAGTTACCCCCGGGGGGATAACTATGGCTACACCTTC.

This clone occurred a few times. CDR3 nucleotide sequence: TGTGCCAGCATGGCGGTCCCGAACACTGAAGCTTTCTTT. It encodes CASMAVPNTEAFF. This chain joins TRBV2 and TRBJ1-1; no reliable D call. This CDR3 region has 13 residues. The V end lost 7 bases, the J end lost 1 base, and 10 bases lay between the germline ends. CDR1 SNHLY and CDR2 FYNNEI come from the germline V gene.

A single count supports this clone. The CDR3: CASSEAAGSNQPQHF. The CDR3 region has the DNA TGTGCCAGCAGTGAAGCGGCAGGGAGCAATCAGCCCCAGCATTTT. The chain links TRBV6-1 to TRBJ1-5; a possible D gene is TRBD1 (5 bases). Deletions cut 0 bases from V and 1 base from J, with 7 bases between. CDR3 length equals 15 residues. Germline V gene data show CDR1 as MNHNS and CDR2 as SASEGT.

The rearrangement joins TRBV10-3 to TRBJ2-3, with 7 bases aligning to TRBD2. Trimming took 5 bases from V and 0 from J; bases not matched to a gene: 14. Germline CDR1 is ENHRY and CDR2 is SYGVKD. The CDR3 is 18 residues long. CDR3 nucleotides: TGTGCCATCAGTACCAACCCCCTTTCGGGGGGAAGCACAGATACGCAGTATTTT. Translation: CAISTNPLSGGSTDTQYF.